This record covers a single T cell receptor beta chain. In germline, CDR1 is LNHDA, CDR2 SQIVND (reference sequence). V was trimmed by 7 bases and J by 6 bases, leaving 10 bases between them. The CDR3 has 13 residues. How the authors handled the data: Amplification of reference gene primers was used by the study to estimate nucleated cell counts. Sequencing used immunoSEQ multiplex PCR; TCRdb keeps in-frame clones, though not all of them. That table is the source of V, J and clone size, and D and trimming were worked out from the DNA. This sample has under 200,000 clones, with about 82% found just once. These data originate in a study of blood T cell repertoires in COVID-19. Across the study: Acute and convalescent COVID-19 samples came from the United States, Italy and Spain. T cells, B-cell-depleted T cells, or PBMCs provided the cDNA or gDNA that served as material.

Sequenced input: peripheral blood. This sequence originates from a man between 65 and 85 years old with active or convalescent COVID-19. The chain couples TRBV19 to TRBJ1-6; maybe TRBD1 (5 bases). CDR3 nucleotides: TGTGCCAGTAACAGGCAGGTTAATTCACCCCTCCACTTT. The encoded protein is CASNRQVNSPLHF.